This T cell receptor (beta chain) is from a study of technical replicates of blood from a few donors. Looked up from germline, CDR1 is SGHRS and CDR2 is YFSETQ. The ends lost 5 bases at V and 6 bases at J; junction bases unmatched: 13. The CDR3 contains 16 residues. Produced via immunoSEQ multiplex PCR; TCRdb's table is partial and in-frame only. Found here are under 80,000 clones, 75% to 95% of them singletons; the top ten hold about 0.35%. This receptor was obtained from a human donor in good health. Some clones in this sample may be carry-over from other donors' samples. The material sequenced was T cells isolated from PBMCs. The chain employs TRBV5-1 and TRBJ2-3; 9 nucleotides align to TRBD2. The DNA of the CDR3 is TGCGCCAGCAGTTACGCTCGCGGGAGGGCCGCGGATACGCAGTATTTT. The encoded protein is CASSYARGRAADTQYF.